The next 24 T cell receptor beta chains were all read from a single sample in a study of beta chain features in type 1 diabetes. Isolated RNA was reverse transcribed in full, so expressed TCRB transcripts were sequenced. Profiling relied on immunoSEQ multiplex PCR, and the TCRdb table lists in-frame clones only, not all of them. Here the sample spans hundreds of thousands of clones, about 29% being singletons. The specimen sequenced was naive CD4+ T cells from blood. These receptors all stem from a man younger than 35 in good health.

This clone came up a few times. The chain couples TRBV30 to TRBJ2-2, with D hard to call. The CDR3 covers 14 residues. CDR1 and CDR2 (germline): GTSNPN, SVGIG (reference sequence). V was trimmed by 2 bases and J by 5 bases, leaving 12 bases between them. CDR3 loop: CAWSKALLTGELFF. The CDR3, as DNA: TGTGCCTGGAGTAAGGCCCTATTAACCGGGGAGCTGTTTTTT.

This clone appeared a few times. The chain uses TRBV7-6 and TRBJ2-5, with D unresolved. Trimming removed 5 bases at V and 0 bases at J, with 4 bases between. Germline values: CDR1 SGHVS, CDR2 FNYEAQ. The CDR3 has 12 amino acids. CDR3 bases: TGTGCCAGCAGCAAAAACCAAGAGACCCAGTACTTC. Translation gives CASSKNQETQYF.

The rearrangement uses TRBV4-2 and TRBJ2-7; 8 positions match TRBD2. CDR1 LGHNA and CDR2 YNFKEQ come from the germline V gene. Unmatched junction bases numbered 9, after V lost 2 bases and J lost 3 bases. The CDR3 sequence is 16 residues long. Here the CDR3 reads CASSQRLSGRDYEQYF. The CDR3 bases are TGTGCCAGCAGCCAACGCCTTTCCGGGAGGGACTACGAGCAGTACTTC.

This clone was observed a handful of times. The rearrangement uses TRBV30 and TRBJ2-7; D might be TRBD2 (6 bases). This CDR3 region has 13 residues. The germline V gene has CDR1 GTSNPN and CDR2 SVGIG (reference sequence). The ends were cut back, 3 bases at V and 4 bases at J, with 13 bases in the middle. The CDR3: CAWRAGPEYEQYF. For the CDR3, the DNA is TGTGCCTGGAGGGCGGGGCCCGAATACGAGCAGTACTTC. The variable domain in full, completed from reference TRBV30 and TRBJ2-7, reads SQTIHQWPATLVQPVGSPLSLECTVEGTSNPNLYWYRQAAGRGLQLLFYSVGIGQISSEVPQNLSASRPQDRQFILSSKKLLLSDSGFYLCAWRAGPEYEQYFGPGTRLTVT.

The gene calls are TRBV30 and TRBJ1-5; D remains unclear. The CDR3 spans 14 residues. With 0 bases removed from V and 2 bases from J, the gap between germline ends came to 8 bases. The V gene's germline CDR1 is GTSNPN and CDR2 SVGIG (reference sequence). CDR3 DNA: TGTGCCTGGAGTGTGGAGTATGGCAATCAGCCCCAGCATTTT. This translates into CAWSVEYGNQPQHF. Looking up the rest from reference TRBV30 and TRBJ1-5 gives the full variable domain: SQTIHQWPATLVQPVGSPLSLECTVEGTSNPNLYWYRQAAGRGLQLLFYSVGIGQISSEVPQNLSASRPQDRQFILSSKKLLLSDSGFYLCAWSVEYGNQPQHFGDGTRLSIL.

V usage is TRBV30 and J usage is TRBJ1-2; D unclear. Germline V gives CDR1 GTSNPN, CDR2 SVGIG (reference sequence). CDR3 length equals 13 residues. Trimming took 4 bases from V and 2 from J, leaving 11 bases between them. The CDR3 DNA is TGTGCCTGGAACTCCGGACTCAACTATGGCTACACCTTC. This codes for CAWNSGLNYGYTF.

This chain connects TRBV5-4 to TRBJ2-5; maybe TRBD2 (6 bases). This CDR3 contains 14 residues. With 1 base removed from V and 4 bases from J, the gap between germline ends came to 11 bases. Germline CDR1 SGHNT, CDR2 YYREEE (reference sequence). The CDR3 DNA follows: TGTGCCAGCAGCTTGTGGGAGGACCGAGAGACCCAGTACTTC. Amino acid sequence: CASSLWEDRETQYF. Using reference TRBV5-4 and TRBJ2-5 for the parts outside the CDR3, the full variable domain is ETGVTQSPTHLIKTRGQQVTLRCSSQSGHNTVSWYQQALGQGPQFIFQYYREEENGRGNFPPRFSGLQFPNYSSELNVNALELDDSALYLCASSLWEDRETQYFGPGTRLLVL.

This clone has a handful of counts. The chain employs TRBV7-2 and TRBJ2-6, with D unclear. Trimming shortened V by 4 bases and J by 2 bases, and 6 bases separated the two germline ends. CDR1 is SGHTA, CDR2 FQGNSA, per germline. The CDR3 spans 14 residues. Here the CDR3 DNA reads TGTGCCAGCAGCTGGGTAGCTGGGGCCAACGTCCTGACTTTC. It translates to CASSWVAGANVLTF.

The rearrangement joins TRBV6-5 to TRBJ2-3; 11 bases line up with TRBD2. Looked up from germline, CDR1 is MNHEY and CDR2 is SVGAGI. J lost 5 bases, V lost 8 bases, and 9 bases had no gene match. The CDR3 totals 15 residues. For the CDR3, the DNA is TGTGCCAGCCGCTCGCAACTAGCGGGAGAAGATACGCAGTATTTT. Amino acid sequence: CASRSQLAGEDTQYF.

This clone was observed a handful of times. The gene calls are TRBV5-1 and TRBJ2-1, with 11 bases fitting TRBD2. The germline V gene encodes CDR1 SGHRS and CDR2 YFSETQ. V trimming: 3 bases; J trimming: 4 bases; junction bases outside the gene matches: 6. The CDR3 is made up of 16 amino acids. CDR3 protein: CASSWGLADTYNEQFF. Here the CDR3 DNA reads TGCGCCAGCAGCTGGGGACTAGCGGATACGTACAATGAGCAGTTCTTC.

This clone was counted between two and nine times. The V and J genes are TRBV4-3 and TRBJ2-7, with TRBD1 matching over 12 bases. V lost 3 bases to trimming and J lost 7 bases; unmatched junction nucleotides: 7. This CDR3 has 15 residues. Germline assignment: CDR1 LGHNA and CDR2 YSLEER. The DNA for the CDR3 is TGCGCCAGCAGCCACACCGGGACAGGGGGCGTAGAGCAGTACTTC. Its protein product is CASSHTGTGGVEQYF.

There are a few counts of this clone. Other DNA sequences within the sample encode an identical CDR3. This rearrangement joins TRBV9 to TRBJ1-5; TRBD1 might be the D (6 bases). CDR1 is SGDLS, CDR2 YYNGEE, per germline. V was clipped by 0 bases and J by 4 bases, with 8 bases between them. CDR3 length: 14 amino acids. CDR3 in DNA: TGTGCCAGCAGCGTAGGGACAGCAAATCAGCCCCAGCATTTT. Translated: CASSVGTANQPQHF.

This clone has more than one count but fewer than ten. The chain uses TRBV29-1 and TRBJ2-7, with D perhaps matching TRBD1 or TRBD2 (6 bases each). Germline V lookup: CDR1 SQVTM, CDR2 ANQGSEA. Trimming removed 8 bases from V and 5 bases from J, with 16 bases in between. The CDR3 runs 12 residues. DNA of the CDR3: TGCAGCCCCCCCGGGGGCTTCAACGAGCAGTACTTC. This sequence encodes CSPPGGFNEQYF.

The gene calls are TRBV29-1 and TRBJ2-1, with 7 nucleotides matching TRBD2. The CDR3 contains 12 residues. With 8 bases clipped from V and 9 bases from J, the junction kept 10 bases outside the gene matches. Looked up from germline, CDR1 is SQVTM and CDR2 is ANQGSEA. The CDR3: CSPRASGGEQFF. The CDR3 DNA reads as TGCAGCCCCCGAGCGTCGGGAGGTGAGCAGTTCTTC.

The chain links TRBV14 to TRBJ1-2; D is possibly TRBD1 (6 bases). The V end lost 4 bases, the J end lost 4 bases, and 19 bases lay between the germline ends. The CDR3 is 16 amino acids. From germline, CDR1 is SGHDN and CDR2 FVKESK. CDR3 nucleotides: TGTGCCAGCAGCCCCACTCTGGGGCAGGGGTCCTATGGCTACACCTTC. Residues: CASSPTLGQGSYGYTF.

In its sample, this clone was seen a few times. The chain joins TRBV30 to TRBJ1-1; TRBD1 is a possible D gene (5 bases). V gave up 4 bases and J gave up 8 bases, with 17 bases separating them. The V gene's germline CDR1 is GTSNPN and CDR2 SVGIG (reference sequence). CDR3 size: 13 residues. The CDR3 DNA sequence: TGTGCCTGGACCCATACCCCCAGGGCCGAAGCTTTCTTT. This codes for CAWTHTPRAEAFF.

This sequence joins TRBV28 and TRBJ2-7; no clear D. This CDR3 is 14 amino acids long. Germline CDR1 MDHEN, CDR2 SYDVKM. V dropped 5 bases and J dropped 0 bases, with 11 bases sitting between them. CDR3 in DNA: TGTGCCAGCAGTCGCGATCTGAGCTCCTACGAGCAGTACTTC. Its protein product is CASSRDLSSYEQYF.

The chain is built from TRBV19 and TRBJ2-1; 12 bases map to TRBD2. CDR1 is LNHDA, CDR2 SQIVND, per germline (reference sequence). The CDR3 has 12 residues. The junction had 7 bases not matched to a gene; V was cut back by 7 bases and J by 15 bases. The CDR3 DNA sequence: TGTGCCAGTACCCCGACTAGCGGGAGCCCGTTCTTC. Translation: CASTPTSGSPFF.

In DNA, the CDR3 is TGCGCCAGCAGCCGTACAGGGGGCTTAGATACGCAGTATTTT. Its translation is CASSRTGGLDTQYF. The rearrangement links TRBV5-1 to TRBJ2-3; 9 nucleotides align to TRBD1. The junction had 5 bases not matched to a gene; V was cut back by 4 bases and J by 5 bases. Germline CDR1 SGHRS, CDR2 YFSETQ. The CDR3 contains 14 residues.

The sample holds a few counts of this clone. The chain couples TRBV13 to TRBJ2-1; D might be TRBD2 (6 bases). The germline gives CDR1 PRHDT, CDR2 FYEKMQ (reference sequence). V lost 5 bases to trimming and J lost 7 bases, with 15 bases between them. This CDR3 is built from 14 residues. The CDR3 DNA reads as TGTGCCAGCAGCCGGAGGGCCGAGATAAATGAGCAGTTCTTC. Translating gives CASSRRAEINEQFF.

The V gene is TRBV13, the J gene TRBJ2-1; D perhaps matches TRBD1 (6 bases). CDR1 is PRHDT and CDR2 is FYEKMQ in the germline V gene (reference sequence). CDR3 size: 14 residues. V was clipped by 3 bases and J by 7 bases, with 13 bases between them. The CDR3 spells CASSFRTETNEQFF. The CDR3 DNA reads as TGTGCCAGCAGCTTTCGGACAGAGACTAATGAGCAGTTCTTC.

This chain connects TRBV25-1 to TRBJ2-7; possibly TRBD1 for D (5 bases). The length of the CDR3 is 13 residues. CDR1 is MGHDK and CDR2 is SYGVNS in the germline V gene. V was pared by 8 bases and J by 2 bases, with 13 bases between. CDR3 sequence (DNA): TGTGCCAGCCGGGTCCAAGGGGCCTACGAGCAGTACTTC. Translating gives CASRVQGAYEQYF.

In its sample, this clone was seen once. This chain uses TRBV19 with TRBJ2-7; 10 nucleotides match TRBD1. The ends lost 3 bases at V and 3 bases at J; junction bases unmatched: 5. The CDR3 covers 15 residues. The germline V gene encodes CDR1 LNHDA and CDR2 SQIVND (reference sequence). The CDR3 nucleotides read TGTGCCAGTAGTATTTCGGGGACAGGGGTCTACGAGCAGTACTTC. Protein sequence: CASSISGTGVYEQYF.

The chain's CDR3 is CAISETANEQFF. DNA for the CDR3: TGTGCCATCTCGGAAACTGCGAATGAGCAGTTCTTC. The J gene is TRBJ2-1, the V gene TRBV10-3; D uncertain. Germline V lookup: CDR1 ENHRY, CDR2 SYGVKD. The V end lost 8 bases, the J end lost 7 bases, and 12 bases lay between the germline ends. The CDR3 is made up of 12 amino acids.